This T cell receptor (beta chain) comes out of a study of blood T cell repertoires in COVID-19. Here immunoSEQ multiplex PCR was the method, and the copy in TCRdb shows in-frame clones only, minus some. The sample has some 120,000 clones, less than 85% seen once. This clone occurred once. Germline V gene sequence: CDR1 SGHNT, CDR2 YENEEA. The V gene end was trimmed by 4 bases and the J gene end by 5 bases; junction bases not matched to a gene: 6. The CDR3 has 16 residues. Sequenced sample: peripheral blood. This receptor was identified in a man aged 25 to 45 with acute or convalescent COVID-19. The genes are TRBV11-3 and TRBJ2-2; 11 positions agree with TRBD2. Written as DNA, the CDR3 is TGTGCCAGCAGCTCTGGACTAGCGGGTTATACCGGGGAGCTGTTTTTT. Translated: CASSSGLAGYTGELFF.